Listed below are T cell receptor beta chains from one sample, sequenced in a study of PD-1 blockade in classical Hodgkin lymphoma. Generated by immunoSEQ multiplex PCR, the TCRdb table keeps only in-frame clones and is missing some. In the table there are about 62,000 clones, around 88% of which are singletons. Source: peripheral blood mononuclear cells (PBMCs), taken at baseline. The origin of the receptors is a human donor with classical Hodgkin lymphoma. The CDR3 runs from the conserved cysteine through the conserved F or W. Each record gives: CDR3 protein, CDR3 DNA, V gene, J gene, clone size, CDR3 length, D gene. The D gene is left open where the match is weak. Size is omitted from some rows. Given values are once, few, many or a class for expanded clones.

CDR3 protein: CASTYLGGPGQGELNTEAFF
CDR3 DNA: TGTGCCAGCACCTACCTGGGGGGTCCGGGACAGGGAGAACTGAACACTGAAGCTTTCTTT
V gene: TRBV27
J gene: TRBJ1-1
clone size: -
CDR3 length: 20
D gene: TRBD1

CDR3 protein: CASSGGAGDTEAFF
CDR3 DNA: TGTGCCAGCAGCGGGGGAGCAGGGGACACTGAAGCTTTCTTT
V gene: TRBV5-4
J gene: TRBJ1-1
clone size: -
CDR3 length: 14
D gene: -

CDR3 protein: CASIPGGEGWTEAFF
CDR3 DNA: TGTGCCAGCATCCCAGGTGGGGAGGGATGGACTGAAGCTTTCTTT
V gene: TRBV6-5
J gene: TRBJ1-1
clone size: -
CDR3 length: 15
D gene: -

CDR3 protein: CASSDWTGSTDTQYF
CDR3 DNA: TGTGCCAGCAGCGACTGGACAGGTAGCACAGATACGCAGTATTTT
V gene: TRBV9
J gene: TRBJ2-3
clone size: -
CDR3 length: 15
D gene: TRBD1

CDR3 protein: CASGLGYGYTF
CDR3 DNA: TGTGCTAGTGGTTTGGGCTATGGCTACACCTTC
V gene: TRBV12-5
J gene: TRBJ1-2
clone size: -
CDR3 length: 11
D gene: -

CDR3 protein: CASSLRTRQTSYNEQFF
CDR3 DNA: TGTGCCAGCAGTTTAAGAACCCGACAGACTTCCTACAATGAGCAGTTCTTC
V gene: TRBV27
J gene: TRBJ2-1
clone size: -
CDR3 length: 17
D gene: -

CDR3 protein: CASSSWGGGGLHPLNEQFF
CDR3 DNA: TGTGCCAGCAGCTCCTGGGGTGGTGGGGGCCTCCACCCACTCAATGAGCAGTTCTTC
V gene: TRBV7-2
J gene: TRBJ2-1
clone size: -
CDR3 length: 19
D gene: -

CDR3 protein: CASSIVAGMNTEAFF
CDR3 DNA: TGTGCCAGTAGTATAGTCGCAGGGATGAACACTGAAGCTTTCTTT
V gene: TRBV19
J gene: TRBJ1-1
clone size: -
CDR3 length: 15
D gene: -

CDR3 protein: CASSLIPRGRGEQYF
CDR3 DNA: TGCGCCAGCAGCTTGATACCGCGGGGACGGGGTGAGCAGTACTTC
V gene: TRBV5-1
J gene: TRBJ2-7
clone size: -
CDR3 length: 15
D gene: -

CDR3 protein: CASSYGSFYGYTF
CDR3 DNA: TGTGCCAGCAGCTATGGCAGCTTCTATGGCTACACCTTC
V gene: TRBV11-3
J gene: TRBJ1-2
clone size: few
CDR3 length: 13
D gene: -

CDR3 protein: CASISSSAGPLLHEQFF
CDR3 DNA: TGTGCCAGCATTTCCTCATCCGCGGGGCCTCTGCTCCATGAGCAGTTCTTC
V gene: TRBV28
J gene: TRBJ2-1
clone size: once
CDR3 length: 17
D gene: -

CDR3 protein: CASRGAGTDTQYF
CDR3 DNA: TGTGCCAGCAGGGGGGCGGGCACAGATACGCAGTATTTT
V gene: TRBV6-5
J gene: TRBJ2-3
clone size: -
CDR3 length: 13
D gene: -

CDR3 protein: CASSWDRANYGYTF
CDR3 DNA: TGTGCCAGCAGTTGGGACAGGGCAAACTATGGCTACACCTTC
V gene: TRBV28
J gene: TRBJ1-2
clone size: -
CDR3 length: 14
D gene: TRBD1

CDR3 protein: CASSIPNTEAFF
CDR3 DNA: TGTGCCAGCAGTATCCCGAACACTGAAGCTTTCTTT
V gene: TRBV5-6
J gene: TRBJ1-1
clone size: -
CDR3 length: 12
D gene: -

CDR3 protein: CASSLGRFYNEQFF
CDR3 DNA: TGTGCCAGCAGCTTAGGCAGGTTTTACAATGAGCAGTTCTTC
V gene: TRBV7-6
J gene: TRBJ2-1
clone size: -
CDR3 length: 14
D gene: -

CDR3 protein: CASSVEEAGLMGKSQPQHF
CDR3 DNA: TGTGCCAGCAGCGTAGAAGAAGCGGGACTTATGGGGAAATCTCAGCCCCAGCATTTT
V gene: TRBV9
J gene: TRBJ1-5
clone size: -
CDR3 length: 19
D gene: -

CDR3 protein: CASSKGSPTEAFF
CDR3 DNA: TGTGCCAGCAGTAAGGGGTCCCCCACTGAAGCTTTCTTT
V gene: TRBV6-4
J gene: TRBJ1-1
clone size: -
CDR3 length: 13
D gene: -

CDR3 protein: CAWSGDIRYTF
CDR3 DNA: TGTGCCTGGAGTGGGGACATTCGTTACACCTTC
V gene: TRBV30
J gene: TRBJ1-2
clone size: -
CDR3 length: 11
D gene: -

CDR3 protein: CASSLGGQGIQETQYF
CDR3 DNA: TGTGCCAGCAGCTTGGGGGGACAGGGAATCCAAGAGACCCAGTACTTC
V gene: TRBV5-6
J gene: TRBJ2-5
clone size: -
CDR3 length: 16
D gene: TRBD1

CDR3 protein: CSVETVPYEQYF
CDR3 DNA: TGCAGCGTTGAAACAGTTCCCTACGAGCAGTACTTC
V gene: TRBV29-1
J gene: TRBJ2-7
clone size: -
CDR3 length: 12
D gene: -

CDR3 protein: CASRDLPWGVRNTEAFF
CDR3 DNA: TGTGCCAGTAGGGATCTTCCCTGGGGGGTAAGGAACACTGAAGCTTTCTTT
V gene: TRBV19
J gene: TRBJ1-1
clone size: -
CDR3 length: 17
D gene: -

CDR3 protein: CASSYSQTVQETQYF
CDR3 DNA: TGTGCCAGCAGTTACTCCCAGACAGTCCAAGAGACCCAGTACTTC
V gene: TRBV6-5
J gene: TRBJ2-5
clone size: -
CDR3 length: 15
D gene: -

CDR3 protein: CASSLAADSLISNYGYTF
CDR3 DNA: TGTGCCAGCAGCTTAGCCGCAGATAGCCTAATATCTAACTATGGCTACACCTTC
V gene: TRBV7-9
J gene: TRBJ1-2
clone size: -
CDR3 length: 18
D gene: -

CDR3 protein: CASSDSRTSGRPYEQYF
CDR3 DNA: TGCGCCAGCAGTGATTCGAGGACTAGCGGGAGACCCTACGAGCAGTACTTC
V gene: TRBV10-1
J gene: TRBJ2-7
clone size: once
CDR3 length: 17
D gene: TRBD2

CDR3 protein: CASSYIDTQYF
CDR3 DNA: TGTGCCAGCAGTTACATTGATACGCAGTATTTT
V gene: TRBV6-6
J gene: TRBJ2-3
clone size: -
CDR3 length: 11
D gene: -

CDR3 protein: CASSPKWGSYEQYF
CDR3 DNA: TGTGCCAGCAGCCCAAAGTGGGGCTCCTACGAGCAGTACTTC
V gene: TRBV7-9
J gene: TRBJ2-7
clone size: -
CDR3 length: 14
D gene: -

CDR3 protein: CASSASKLGGSGNTIYF
CDR3 DNA: TGTGCCAGCAGCGCTTCCAAGTTGGGAGGGTCTGGAAACACCATATATTTT
V gene: TRBV9
J gene: TRBJ1-3
clone size: -
CDR3 length: 17
D gene: -

CDR3 protein: CASSLIGTGELFF
CDR3 DNA: TGTGCCAGCAGTTTGATTGGCACCGGGGAGCTGTTTTTT
V gene: TRBV6-5
J gene: TRBJ2-2
clone size: once
CDR3 length: 13
D gene: -

CDR3 protein: CASSRAGVPGELFF
CDR3 DNA: TGTGCCAGCAGTCGGGCGGGGGTCCCCGGGGAGCTGTTTTTT
V gene: TRBV6-5
J gene: TRBJ2-2
clone size: once
CDR3 length: 14
D gene: TRBD2

CDR3 protein: CASSSTGFRGGYTF
CDR3 DNA: TGTGCCAGCAGCTCGACAGGGTTTAGAGGAGGCTACACCTTC
V gene: TRBV6-5
J gene: TRBJ1-2
clone size: once
CDR3 length: 14
D gene: TRBD1

CDR3 protein: CASSQGRGPRSQPQHF
CDR3 DNA: TGCGCCAGCAGCCAAGGGAGGGGGCCGAGGAGTCAGCCCCAGCATTTT
V gene: TRBV4-3
J gene: TRBJ1-5
clone size: -
CDR3 length: 16
D gene: TRBD1

CDR3 protein: CASSLDGAGGPGGTQYF
CDR3 DNA: TGCGCCAGCAGCTTGGATGGGGCGGGGGGGCCCGGTGGGACCCAGTACTTC
V gene: TRBV5-1
J gene: TRBJ2-5
clone size: -
CDR3 length: 17
D gene: TRBD2

CDR3 protein: CASTDRTGGSQNTIYF
CDR3 DNA: TGTGCCAGCACTGATCGGACAGGAGGGTCACAAAACACCATATATTTT
V gene: TRBV25-1
J gene: TRBJ1-3
clone size: -
CDR3 length: 16
D gene: TRBD1

CDR3 protein: CASSQAKGQGQETQYF
CDR3 DNA: TGTGCCAGCAGCCAGGCTAAGGGGCAGGGGCAAGAGACCCAGTACTTC
V gene: TRBV4-2
J gene: TRBJ2-5
clone size: -
CDR3 length: 16
D gene: -

CDR3 protein: CASSEVAGLKETQYF
CDR3 DNA: TGCGCCAGCAGTGAGGTAGCGGGGCTCAAAGAGACCCAGTACTTC
V gene: TRBV10-2
J gene: TRBJ2-5
clone size: -
CDR3 length: 15
D gene: TRBD2

CDR3 protein: CASSEDWTGGYGYTF
CDR3 DNA: TGTGCCAGCAGTGAAGATTGGACAGGGGGGTATGGCTACACCTTC
V gene: TRBV6-1
J gene: TRBJ1-2
clone size: -
CDR3 length: 15
D gene: TRBD1

CDR3 protein: CASSITYGYTF
CDR3 DNA: TGTGCCAGTAGTATTACCTATGGCTACACCTTC
V gene: TRBV19
J gene: TRBJ1-2
clone size: -
CDR3 length: 11
D gene: -

CDR3 protein: CASSSTGRGSNEKLFF
CDR3 DNA: TGTGCCAGCAGTTCTACAGGGAGGGGAAGTAATGAAAAACTGTTTTTT
V gene: TRBV5-4
J gene: TRBJ1-4
clone size: once
CDR3 length: 16
D gene: -

CDR3 protein: CASSPAGAYEQYF
CDR3 DNA: TGTGCCAGCAGCCCGGCAGGGGCCTACGAGCAGTACTTC
V gene: TRBV6-1
J gene: TRBJ2-7
clone size: -
CDR3 length: 13
D gene: -

CDR3 protein: CAWSRPGQGYSPLHF
CDR3 DNA: TGTGCCTGGAGCCGTCCGGGACAGGGATACTCACCCCTCCACTTT
V gene: TRBV30
J gene: TRBJ1-6
clone size: -
CDR3 length: 15
D gene: TRBD1

CDR3 protein: CASSLWTLNTGELFF
CDR3 DNA: TGTGCCAGCAGCTTGTGGACACTGAACACCGGGGAGCTGTTTTTT
V gene: TRBV5-6
J gene: TRBJ2-2
clone size: -
CDR3 length: 15
D gene: -

CDR3 protein: CASSPNLEEQYF
CDR3 DNA: TGTGCCAGCAGCCCAAACCTAGAGGAGCAGTACTTC
V gene: TRBV7-9
J gene: TRBJ2-7
clone size: few
CDR3 length: 12
D gene: -